This T cell receptor beta chain was identified in a study of CD8 T cells in ankylosing spondylitis. Study-wide points: Reported data indicate significant enrichment of disease-linked clones within matched ankylosing spondylitis synovial fluid. Earlier literature documents some of the motif variants in reactive arthritis synovial fluid and blood.

This clonotype occurred many times. Its antigen remains unknown. Quantitative 5'-RACE was performed with molecular barcodes, and it yielded the TCR beta libraries. TCRdb fed the 5' RACE reads into MiXCR, producing one record per CDR3 protein. Here the sample spans more than 150,000 distinct CDR3 sequences, roughly 11% being singletons. V dropped 6 bases and J dropped 3 bases, with 8 bases sitting between them. Germline CDR1 KGHDR, CDR2 SFDVKD. The CDR3 has 13 amino acids. This receptor was identified in a male donor with ankylosing spondylitis or in good health (not recorded which). The sequenced sample was blood, either unsorted or a sorted T cell fraction (not recorded which). The rearrangement uses TRBV24-1 and TRBJ2-1; a weak D match, TRBD2 (6 bases). Here the CDR3 DNA reads TGTGCCACCAGTCTCGGGGGCTACAATGAGCAGTTCTTC. Translation: CATSLGGYNEQFF.